This T cell receptor beta chain was sequenced during a study of shared clonotypes between healthy human individuals. Findings and caveats of the study: Depth of sequencing was expected to influence donor clonotype sharing.

Repertoires were generated with immunoSEQ multiplex PCR, while TCRdb's copy carries only in-frame clones and drops some. The data hold millions of clones, with around 95% observed a single time. Germline CDR1 SGHVS, CDR2 FQNEAQ. With V trimmed by 5 bases and J by 6 bases, 8 bases remained unmatched. CDR3 size: 16 residues. This clone appeared a single time. Its target is unknown. The clonotype comes from a young man in good health. The specimen was naive CD4+ T cells sorted from blood. The subset: CD45RA+ positively selected. J is TRBJ1-6 and V is TRBV7-8; 9 bases map to TRBD1. The CDR3 bases are TGTGCCAGCAGCCTGGAGGGACAGGGTTTTAATTCACCCCTCCACTTT. Translation: CASSLEGQGFNSPLHF.